Below, 3 T cell receptor beta chains from the same sample are listed, as sequenced in a study of T-cell reconstitution after alpha-beta-depleted transplantation in children. Library preparation (for TCRbeta) was performed with unique molecular identifiers. One entry per CDR3 protein, called by TCRdb with MiXCR from the PCR reads. The sample has 440,000 or so distinct CDR3 sequences, 43% seen once. Sequencing used PBMCs, obtained before TCRalphabeta/CD19-depleted stem cell transplant. The receptors originated from a girl aged 2 to 9 with aplastic anemia, due to receive a stem cell transplant.

This clonotype occurred many times. The V and J genes are TRBV5-1 and TRBJ2-7; D gene uncertain. V was trimmed by 0 bases and J by 3 bases, leaving 10 bases between them. The CDR3 is made up of 14 amino acids. CDR1 SGHRS and CDR2 YFSETQ come from the germline V gene. The CDR3 protein is CASSLASEVYEQYF. CDR3 in DNA: TGCGCCAGCAGCTTGGCCTCAGAGGTCTACGAGCAGTACTTC.

This chain joins TRBV7-7 and TRBJ2-3; D remains unclear. Looked up from germline, CDR1 is SSHAT and CDR2 is FNYEAQ (reference sequence). CDR3 length equals 13 residues. Trimming stripped 4 bases from V and 11 bases from J, with 16 bases between. CDR3 DNA: TGTGCCAGCAGCTCTGGGCCCCGTGGTGAGCAGTATTTT. Its protein is CASSSGPRGEQYF.

This clonotype showed up many times. The rearrangement uses TRBV20-1 and TRBJ2-1, with D tentatively TRBD2 (5 bases). This CDR3 is 15 amino acids long. CDR1 DFQATT and CDR2 SNEGSKA come from the germline V gene (reference sequence). Trimming cost V 0 bases and J 10 bases, with 19 bases left between them. The CDR3 DNA reads TGCAGTGCTAGAGAATTGGAGGCCGCCCGGGGAGAGCAGTTCTTC. Translated, it gives CSARELEAARGEQFF.